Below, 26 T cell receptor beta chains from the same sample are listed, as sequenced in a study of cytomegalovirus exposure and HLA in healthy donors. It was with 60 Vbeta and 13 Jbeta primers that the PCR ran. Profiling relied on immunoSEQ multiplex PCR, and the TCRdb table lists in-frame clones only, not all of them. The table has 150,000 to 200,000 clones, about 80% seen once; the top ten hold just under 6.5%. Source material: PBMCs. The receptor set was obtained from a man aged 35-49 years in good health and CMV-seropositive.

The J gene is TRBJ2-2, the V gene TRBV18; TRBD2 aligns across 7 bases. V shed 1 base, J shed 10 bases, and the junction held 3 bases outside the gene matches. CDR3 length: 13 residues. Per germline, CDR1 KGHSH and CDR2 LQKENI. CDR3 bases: TGTGCCAGCTCACCACAAGGGAGGGAGGAGCTGTTTTTT. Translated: CASSPQGREELFF.

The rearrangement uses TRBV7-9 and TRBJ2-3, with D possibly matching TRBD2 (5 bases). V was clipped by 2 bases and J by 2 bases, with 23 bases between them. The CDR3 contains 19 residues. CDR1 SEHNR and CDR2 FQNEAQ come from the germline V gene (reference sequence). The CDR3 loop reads CASSLWRLQAATHTDTQYF. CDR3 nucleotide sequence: TGTGCCAGCAGCTTATGGCGGCTGCAAGCGGCAACCCACACAGATACGCAGTATTTT.

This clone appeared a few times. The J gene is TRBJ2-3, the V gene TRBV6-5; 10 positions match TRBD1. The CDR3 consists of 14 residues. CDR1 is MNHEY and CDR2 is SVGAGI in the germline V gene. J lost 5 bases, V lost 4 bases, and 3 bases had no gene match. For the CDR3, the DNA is TGTGCCAGCAGTTCGGACAGGGGGGTAGATACGCAGTATTTT. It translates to CASSSDRGVDTQYF.

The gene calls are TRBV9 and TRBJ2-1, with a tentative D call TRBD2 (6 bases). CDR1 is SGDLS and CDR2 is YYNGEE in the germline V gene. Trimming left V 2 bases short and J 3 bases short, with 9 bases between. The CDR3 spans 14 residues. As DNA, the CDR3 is TGTGCCAGCAGCGTGGGAGCGGGCTACAATGAGCAGTTCTTC. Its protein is CASSVGAGYNEQFF.

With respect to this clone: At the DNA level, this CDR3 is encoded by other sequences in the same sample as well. CDR3 bases: TGTGCCAGCAGTTTTACCCCCTATAGCAATCAGCCCCAGCATTTT. Protein sequence: CASSFTPYSNQPQHF. This chain connects TRBV28 to TRBJ1-5, with no clear D. The CDR3 is made up of 15 amino acids. V shed 3 bases and J shed 0 bases, with 9 bases lying between them. Germline V gene data show CDR1 as MDHEN and CDR2 as SYDVKM.

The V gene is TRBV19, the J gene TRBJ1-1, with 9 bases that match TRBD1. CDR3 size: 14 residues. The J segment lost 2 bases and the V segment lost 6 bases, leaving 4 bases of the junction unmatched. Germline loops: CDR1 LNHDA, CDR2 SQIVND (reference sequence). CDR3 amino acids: CASRQQGANTEAFF. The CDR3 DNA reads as TGTGCCAGTAGGCAACAGGGGGCCAACACTGAAGCTTTCTTT. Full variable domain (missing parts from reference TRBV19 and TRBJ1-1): DGGITQSPKYLFRKEGQNVTLSCEQNLNHDAMYWYRQDPGQGLRLIYYSQIVNDFQKGDIAEGYSVSREKKESFPLTVTSAQKNPTAFYLCASRQQGANTEAFFGQGTRLTVV.

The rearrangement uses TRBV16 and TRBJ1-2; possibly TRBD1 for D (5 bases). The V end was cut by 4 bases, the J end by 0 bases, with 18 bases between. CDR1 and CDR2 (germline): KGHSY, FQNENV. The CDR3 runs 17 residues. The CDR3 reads CASSRGVDIRSNYGYTF. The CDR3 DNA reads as TGTGCCAGCAGCCGGGGGGTGGACATTCGTTCTAACTATGGCTACACCTTC.

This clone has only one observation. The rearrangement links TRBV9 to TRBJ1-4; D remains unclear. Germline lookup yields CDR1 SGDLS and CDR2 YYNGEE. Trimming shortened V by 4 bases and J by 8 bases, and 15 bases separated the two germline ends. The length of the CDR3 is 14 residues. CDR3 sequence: CASSPQAAREKLFF. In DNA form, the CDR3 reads TGTGCCAGCAGCCCCCAAGCGGCGCGAGAAAAACTGTTTTTT.

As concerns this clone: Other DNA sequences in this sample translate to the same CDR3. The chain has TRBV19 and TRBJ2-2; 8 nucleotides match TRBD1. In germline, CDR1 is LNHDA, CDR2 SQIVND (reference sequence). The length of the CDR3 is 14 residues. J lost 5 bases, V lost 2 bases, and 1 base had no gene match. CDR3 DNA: TGTGCCAGTAGTATACAGGGGGCGACCGGGGAGCTGTTTTTT. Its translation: CASSIQGATGELFF.

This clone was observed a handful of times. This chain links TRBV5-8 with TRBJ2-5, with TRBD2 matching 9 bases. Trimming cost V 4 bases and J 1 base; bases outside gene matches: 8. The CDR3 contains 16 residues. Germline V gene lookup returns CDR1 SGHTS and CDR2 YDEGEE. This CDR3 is CASSQLAGGSQETQYF. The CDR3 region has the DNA TGTGCCAGCAGCCAACTAGCGGGTGGGTCCCAAGAGACCCAGTACTTC.

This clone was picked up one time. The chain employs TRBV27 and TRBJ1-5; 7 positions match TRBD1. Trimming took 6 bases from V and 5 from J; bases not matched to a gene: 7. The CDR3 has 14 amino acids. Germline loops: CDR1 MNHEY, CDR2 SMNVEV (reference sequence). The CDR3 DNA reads TGTGCCAGCAGAGCCTTAGGGACAGATCAGCCCCAGCATTTT. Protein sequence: CASRALGTDQPQHF.

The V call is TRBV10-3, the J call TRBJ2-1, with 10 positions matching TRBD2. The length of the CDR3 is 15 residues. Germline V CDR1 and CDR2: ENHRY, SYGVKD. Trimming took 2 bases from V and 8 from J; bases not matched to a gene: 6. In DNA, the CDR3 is TGTGCCATCAGTGAGAAGCGGGAGGGCCCCTATGAGCAGTTCTTC. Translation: CAISEKREGPYEQFF.

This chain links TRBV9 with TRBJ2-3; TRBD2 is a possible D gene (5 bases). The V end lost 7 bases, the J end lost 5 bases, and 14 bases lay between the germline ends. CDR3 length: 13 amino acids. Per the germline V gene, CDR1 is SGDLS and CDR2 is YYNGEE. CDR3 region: CASGFERVDTQYF. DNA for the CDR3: TGTGCCAGCGGCTTTGAGAGGGTAGATACGCAGTATTTT. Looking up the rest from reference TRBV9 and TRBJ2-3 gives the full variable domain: DSGVTQTPKHLITATGQRVTLRCSPRSGDLSVYWYQQSLDQGLQFLIQYYNGEERAKGNILERFSAQQFPDLHSELNLSSLELGDSALYFCASGFERVDTQYFGPGTRLTVL.

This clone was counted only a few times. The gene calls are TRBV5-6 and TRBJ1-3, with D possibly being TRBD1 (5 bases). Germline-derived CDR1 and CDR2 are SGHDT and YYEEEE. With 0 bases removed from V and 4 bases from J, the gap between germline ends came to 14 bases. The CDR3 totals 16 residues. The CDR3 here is CASSLAAWGAGNTIYF. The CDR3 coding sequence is TGTGCCAGCAGCTTGGCCGCATGGGGCGCCGGAAACACCATATATTTT. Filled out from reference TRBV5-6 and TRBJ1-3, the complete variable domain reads DAGVTQSPTHLIKTRGQQVTLRCSPKSGHDTVSWYQQALGQGPQFIFQYYEEEERQRGNFPDRFSGHQFPNYSSELNVNALLLGDSALYLCASSLAAWGAGNTIYFGEGSWLTVV.

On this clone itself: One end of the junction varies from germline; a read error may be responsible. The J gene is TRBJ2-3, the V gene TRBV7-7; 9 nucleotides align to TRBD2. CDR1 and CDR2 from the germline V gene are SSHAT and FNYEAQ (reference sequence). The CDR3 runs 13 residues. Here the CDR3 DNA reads TGTGCTAGCAGCCCATCACTAGCGGGTACGCAGTATTTT. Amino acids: CASSPSLAGTQYF.

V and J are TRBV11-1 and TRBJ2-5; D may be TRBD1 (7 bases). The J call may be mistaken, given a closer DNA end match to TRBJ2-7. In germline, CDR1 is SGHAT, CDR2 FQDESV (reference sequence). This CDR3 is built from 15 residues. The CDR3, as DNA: TGTGCCAGCAGTTCAGGGGGGACAGCCTCCTACGAGCAGTACTTC. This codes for CASSSGGTASYEQYF.

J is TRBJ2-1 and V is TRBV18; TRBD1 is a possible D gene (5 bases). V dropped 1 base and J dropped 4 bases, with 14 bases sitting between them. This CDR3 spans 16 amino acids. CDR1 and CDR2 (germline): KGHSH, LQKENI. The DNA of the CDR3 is TGTGCCAGCTCACCACTGGATGGAGACAGATACAATGAGCAGTTCTTC. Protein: CASSPLDGDRYNEQFF. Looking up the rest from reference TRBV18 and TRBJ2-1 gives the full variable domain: NAGVMQNPRHLVRRRGQEARLRCSPMKGHSHVYWYRQLPEEGLKFMVYLQKENIIDESGMPKERFSAEFPKEGPSILRIQQVVRGDSAAYFCASSPLDGDRYNEQFFGPGTRLTVL.

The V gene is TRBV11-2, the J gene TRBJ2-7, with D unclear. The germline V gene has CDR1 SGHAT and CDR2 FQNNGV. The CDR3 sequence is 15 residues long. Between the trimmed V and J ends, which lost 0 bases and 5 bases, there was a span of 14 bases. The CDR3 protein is CASSLDMARTHEQYF. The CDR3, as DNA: TGTGCCAGCAGCTTAGATATGGCACGAACCCACGAGCAGTACTTC.

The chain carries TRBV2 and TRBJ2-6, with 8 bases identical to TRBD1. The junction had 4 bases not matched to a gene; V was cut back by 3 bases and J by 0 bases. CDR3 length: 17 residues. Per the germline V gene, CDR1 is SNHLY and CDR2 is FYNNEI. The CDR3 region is CASSESGGRSGANVLTF. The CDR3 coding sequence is TGTGCCAGCAGTGAGTCAGGGGGCCGCTCTGGGGCCAACGTCCTGACTTTC.

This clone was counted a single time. CDR3 DNA: TGTGCCAGCAGACCGCAGGGGGTCGGCTCACCCCTCCACTTT. As protein: CASRPQGVGSPLHF. The chain is built from TRBV6-4 and TRBJ1-6; 7 nucleotides agree with TRBD1. Looked up from germline, CDR1 is MRHNA and CDR2 is SNTAGT. The junction had 9 bases not matched to a gene; V was cut back by 6 bases and J by 10 bases. The CDR3 sequence is 14 residues long.

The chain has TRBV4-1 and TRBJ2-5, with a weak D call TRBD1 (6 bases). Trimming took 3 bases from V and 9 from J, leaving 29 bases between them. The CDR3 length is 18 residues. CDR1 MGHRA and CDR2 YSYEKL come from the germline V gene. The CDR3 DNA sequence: TGCGCCAGCAGCCAGGGGGTAGCTCCCAGTTTGGGGGCAGGGGCCCAGTACTTC. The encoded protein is CASSQGVAPSLGAGAQYF.

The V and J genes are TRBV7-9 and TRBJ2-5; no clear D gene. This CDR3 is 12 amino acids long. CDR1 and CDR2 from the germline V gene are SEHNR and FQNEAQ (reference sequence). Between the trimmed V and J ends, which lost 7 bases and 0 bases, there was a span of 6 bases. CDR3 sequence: CASNQYQETQYF. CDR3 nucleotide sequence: TGTGCCAGCAACCAGTACCAAGAGACCCAGTACTTC.

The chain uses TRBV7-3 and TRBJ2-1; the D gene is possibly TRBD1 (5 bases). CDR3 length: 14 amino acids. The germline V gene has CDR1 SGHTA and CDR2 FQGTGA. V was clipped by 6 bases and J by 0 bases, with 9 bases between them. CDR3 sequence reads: CASSPQASYNEQFF. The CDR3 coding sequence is TGTGCCAGCAGTCCACAGGCCTCCTACAATGAGCAGTTCTTC. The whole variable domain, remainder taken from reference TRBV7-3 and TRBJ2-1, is GAGVSQTPSNKVTEKGKYVELRCDPISGHTALYWYRQSLGQGPEFLIYFQGTGAADDSGLPNDRFFAVRPEGSVSTLKIQRTERGDSAVYLCASSPQASYNEQFFGPGTRLTVL.

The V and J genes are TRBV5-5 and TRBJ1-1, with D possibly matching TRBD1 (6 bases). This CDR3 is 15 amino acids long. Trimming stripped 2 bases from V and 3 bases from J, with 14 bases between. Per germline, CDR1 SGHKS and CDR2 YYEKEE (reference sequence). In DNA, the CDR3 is TGTGCCAGCAGCTTAACAGGGACTAGGGACACTGAAGCTTTCTTT. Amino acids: CASSLTGTRDTEAFF.

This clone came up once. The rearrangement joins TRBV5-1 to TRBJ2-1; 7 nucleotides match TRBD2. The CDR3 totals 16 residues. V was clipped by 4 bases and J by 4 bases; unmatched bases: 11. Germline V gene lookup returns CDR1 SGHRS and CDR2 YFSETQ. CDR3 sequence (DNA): TGCGCCAGCAGCCCCACCTTAGCGGGTGGATACAATGAGCAGTTCTTC. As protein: CASSPTLAGGYNEQFF.

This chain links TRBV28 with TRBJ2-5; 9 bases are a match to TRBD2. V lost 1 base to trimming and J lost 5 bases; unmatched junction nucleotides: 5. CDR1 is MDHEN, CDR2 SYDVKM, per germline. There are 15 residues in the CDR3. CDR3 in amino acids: CASSLSGTSQETQYF. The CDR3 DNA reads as TGTGCCAGCAGTTTATCGGGGACTAGCCAGGAGACCCAGTACTTC.